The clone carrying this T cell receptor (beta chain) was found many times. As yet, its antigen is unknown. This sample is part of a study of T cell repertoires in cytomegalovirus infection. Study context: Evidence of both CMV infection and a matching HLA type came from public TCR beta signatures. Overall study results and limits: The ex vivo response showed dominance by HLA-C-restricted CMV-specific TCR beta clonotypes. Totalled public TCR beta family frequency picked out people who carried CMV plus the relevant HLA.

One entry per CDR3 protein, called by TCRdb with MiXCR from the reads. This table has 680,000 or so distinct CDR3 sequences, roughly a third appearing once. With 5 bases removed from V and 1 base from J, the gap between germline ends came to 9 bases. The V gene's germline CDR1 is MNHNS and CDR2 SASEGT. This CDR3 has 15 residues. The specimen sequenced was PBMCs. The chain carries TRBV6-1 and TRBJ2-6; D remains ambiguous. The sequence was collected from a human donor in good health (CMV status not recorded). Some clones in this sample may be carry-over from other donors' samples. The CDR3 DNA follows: TGTGCCAGCAGTAGCACCCGGTCTGGGGCCAACGTCCTGACTTTC. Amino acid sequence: CASSSTRSGANVLTF.